These 14 T cell receptor beta chains were sequenced from one sample in a study of cytomegalovirus exposure and HLA in healthy donors. Primers for the PCR totalled 60 Vbeta and 13 Jbeta. Data came from immunoSEQ multiplex PCR; TCRdb stores just in-frame clones and leaves some out. The sample includes 140,000 to 150,000 clones, about three fifths of them seen just once. The sequenced sample was PBMCs. Source of these receptors: a male donor in good health and CMV-seronegative.

CDR3 region: CASSPLTGYTEAFF. CDR3 in DNA: TGCGCCAGCAGCCCATTGACAGGGTACACTGAAGCTTTCTTT. J is TRBJ1-1 and V is TRBV5-1; 7 bases align to TRBD1. CDR3 size: 14 residues. V lost 4 bases and J lost 3; bases outside the gene matches: 6. Germline V gene data show CDR1 as SGHRS and CDR2 as YFSETQ.

This chain joins TRBV6-1 and TRBJ2-1; the match to TRBD1 covers 8 bases. This CDR3 comprises 13 residues. V was pared by 10 bases and J by 4 bases, with 6 bases of the junction left unmatched. Germline CDR1 is MNHNS and CDR2 is SASEGT. The CDR3 bases are TGTGCCATGGGCAGGGGGCTTTACAATGAGCAGTTCTTC. Translating gives CAMGRGLYNEQFF.

J is TRBJ2-2 and V is TRBV5-4; possibly TRBD2 for D (5 bases). This CDR3 is built from 16 residues. Looked up from germline, CDR1 is SGHNT and CDR2 is YYREEE (reference sequence). V shed 0 bases and J shed 5 bases, with 14 bases lying between them. As DNA, the CDR3 is TGTGCCAGCAGCTTGGGGAGCAGGACTTGGACCGGGGAGCTGTTTTTT. It yields the protein CASSLGSRTWTGELFF.

This clone has just a few counts. The rearrangement joins TRBV6-1 to TRBJ2-3; 9 bases map to TRBD1. Germline trimming cut 4 bases from V and 4 bases from J; bases unmatched to any gene: 3. The CDR3 length is 14 residues. From germline, CDR1 is MNHNS and CDR2 SASEGT. CDR3 amino acids: CASSGQGGADTQYF. Written as DNA, the CDR3 is TGTGCCAGCAGTGGACAGGGGGGCGCAGATACGCAGTATTTT.

This clone turned up a few times. The chain couples TRBV6-5 to TRBJ2-7; TRBD1 matches 10 bases. This CDR3 contains 14 residues. V lost 2 bases to trimming and J lost 2 bases; unmatched junction nucleotides: 0. Germline CDR1 is MNHEY and CDR2 is SVGAGI. The CDR3 here is CASSYGQGAYEQYF. The DNA for the CDR3 is TGTGCCAGCAGTTACGGACAGGGGGCCTACGAGCAGTACTTC.

The CDR3 nucleotides read TGTGCCAGCAGTCGTTTCCAGGGAACTAATGAAAAACTGTTTTTT. Protein: CASSRFQGTNEKLFF. This rearrangement joins TRBV6-5 to TRBJ1-4, with D possibly TRBD1 on 5 matching bases. With 5 bases removed from V and 1 base from J, the gap between germline ends came to 11 bases. CDR1 is MNHEY, CDR2 SVGAGI, per germline. The CDR3 extends over 15 amino acids.

Concerning this clone: Sequence at one end of the junction differs from germline and may be a read error. The chain carries TRBV5-8 and TRBJ2-7, with D perhaps matching TRBD2 (6 bases). The CDR3 extends over 17 amino acids. Germline CDR1 reads SGHTS; CDR2 reads YDEGEE. CDR3 nucleotide sequence: TGTGCCAGCATCTTGGGAGGCCCTGTTGAGTCAGTTGGCGAGCAGTACTTC. As protein: CASILGGPVESVGEQYF.

The CDR3 region is CASSLRQAPDTGELFF. The CDR3 DNA sequence: TGCGCCAGCAGCTTGAGACAGGCCCCGGACACCGGGGAGCTGTTTTTT. This rearrangement joins TRBV5-1 to TRBJ2-2; possible D gene TRBD1, 6 bases. Germline CDR1 SGHRS, CDR2 YFSETQ. V was shortened by 1 base and J by 3 bases, with 13 bases between the two germline ends. The CDR3 loop spans 16 amino acids.

This clone has just a few counts. The chain joins TRBV2 to TRBJ2-1; 13 bases map to TRBD2. CDR3 length: 15 residues. The trim removed 5 bases at V and 6 bases at J, leaving 4 bases unmatched. Germline-derived CDR1 and CDR2 are SNHLY and FYNNEI. The CDR3 loop is CASSLLAGGTNEQFF. The CDR3 DNA follows: TGTGCCAGCAGTCTACTAGCGGGGGGGACCAATGAGCAGTTCTTC.

The chain employs TRBV7-3 and TRBJ2-1, with D possibly being TRBD2 (6 bases). This CDR3 has 15 residues. The germline V gene encodes CDR1 SGHTA and CDR2 FQGTGA. V was pared by 0 bases and J by 2 bases, with 8 bases between. CDR3 residues: CASSLTPGAYNEQFF. CDR3 DNA sequence: TGTGCCAGCAGCTTAACGCCGGGGGCCTACAATGAGCAGTTCTTC.

The V and J genes are TRBV7-9 and TRBJ2-2, with 9 bases identical to TRBD2. Germline loops: CDR1 SEHNR, CDR2 FQNEAQ (reference sequence). This CDR3 region has 15 residues. With 5 bases clipped from V and 3 bases from J, the junction kept 4 bases outside the gene matches. As DNA, the CDR3 is TGTGCCAGCAGCCGGGGACTAGCCCACACCGGGGAGCTGTTTTTT. This codes for CASSRGLAHTGELFF.

This clone was recorded a few times. The chain combines TRBV5-1 with TRBJ2-4; D is possibly TRBD1 (6 bases). The V and J ends lost 3 bases and 6 bases respectively, with 16 bases between them. Germline V gene lookup returns CDR1 SGHRS and CDR2 YFSETQ. This CDR3 has 15 amino acids. CDR3 sequence: CASSSRGGRGNIQYF. Here the CDR3 DNA reads TGCGCCAGCAGCTCGCGAGGGGGACGCGGAAACATTCAGTACTTC.

V is TRBV5-1 and J is TRBJ2-2; 9 bases agree with TRBD2. Looked up from germline, CDR1 is SGHRS and CDR2 is YFSETQ. The J segment lost 6 bases and the V segment lost 3 bases, leaving 12 bases of the junction unmatched. The CDR3 totals 17 residues. The DNA for the CDR3 is TGCGCCAGCAGCTCCACATGGGAAGCGGGGGGAGCCGGGGAGCTGTTTTTT. Protein: CASSSTWEAGGAGELFF.

The chain combines TRBV18 with TRBJ2-3, with TRBD1 as a possible D gene (5 bases). This CDR3 is built from 16 residues. The germline gives CDR1 KGHSH, CDR2 LQKENI. Trimming removed 5 bases at V and 2 bases at J, with 17 bases between. The CDR3 nucleotides read TGTGCCAGCTCATTCCAGGGTCCAGTTTCCACAGATACGCAGTATTTT. This sequence encodes CASSFQGPVSTDTQYF. The complete variable domain, with remaining parts taken from reference TRBV18 and TRBJ2-3, reads NAGVMQNPRHLVRRRGQEARLRCSPMKGHSHVYWYRQLPEEGLKFMVYLQKENIIDESGMPKERFSAEFPKEGPSILRIQQVVRGDSAAYFCASSFQGPVSTDTQYFGPGTRLTVL.